This T cell receptor (beta chain) was recovered during a study of shared clonotypes between healthy human individuals. In the study overall: Those who served as donors were a couple of women and a few men between the ages of 18 and 49.

HIV-negative, healthy adults without recent acute infections or vaccinations were the donors. On this clone: What it binds is not known.

Trimming stripped 1 base from V and 9 bases from J, with 16 bases between. CDR1 is MGHDK, CDR2 SYGVNS, per germline. This CDR3 has 15 amino acids. Study-wide results and caveats: In this cohort, only blood was sampled, and tissue repertoires likely differ.

Produced via immunoSEQ multiplex PCR; TCRdb's table is partial and in-frame only. The data contain around 500,000 clones, 70% to 80% of them seen just once; the ten biggest clones take up about 13%. The chain carries TRBV25-1 and TRBJ2-1, with D unresolved. The TCR sequence derives from a woman aged 40 to 55 in good health. Some clones in this sample may be carry-over from other donors' samples. The sample taken for sequencing was PBMCs. The CDR3: CASSESIVQRGEQFF. Written as DNA, the CDR3 is TGTGCCAGCAGTGAATCTATTGTCCAACGCGGTGAGCAGTTCTTC.